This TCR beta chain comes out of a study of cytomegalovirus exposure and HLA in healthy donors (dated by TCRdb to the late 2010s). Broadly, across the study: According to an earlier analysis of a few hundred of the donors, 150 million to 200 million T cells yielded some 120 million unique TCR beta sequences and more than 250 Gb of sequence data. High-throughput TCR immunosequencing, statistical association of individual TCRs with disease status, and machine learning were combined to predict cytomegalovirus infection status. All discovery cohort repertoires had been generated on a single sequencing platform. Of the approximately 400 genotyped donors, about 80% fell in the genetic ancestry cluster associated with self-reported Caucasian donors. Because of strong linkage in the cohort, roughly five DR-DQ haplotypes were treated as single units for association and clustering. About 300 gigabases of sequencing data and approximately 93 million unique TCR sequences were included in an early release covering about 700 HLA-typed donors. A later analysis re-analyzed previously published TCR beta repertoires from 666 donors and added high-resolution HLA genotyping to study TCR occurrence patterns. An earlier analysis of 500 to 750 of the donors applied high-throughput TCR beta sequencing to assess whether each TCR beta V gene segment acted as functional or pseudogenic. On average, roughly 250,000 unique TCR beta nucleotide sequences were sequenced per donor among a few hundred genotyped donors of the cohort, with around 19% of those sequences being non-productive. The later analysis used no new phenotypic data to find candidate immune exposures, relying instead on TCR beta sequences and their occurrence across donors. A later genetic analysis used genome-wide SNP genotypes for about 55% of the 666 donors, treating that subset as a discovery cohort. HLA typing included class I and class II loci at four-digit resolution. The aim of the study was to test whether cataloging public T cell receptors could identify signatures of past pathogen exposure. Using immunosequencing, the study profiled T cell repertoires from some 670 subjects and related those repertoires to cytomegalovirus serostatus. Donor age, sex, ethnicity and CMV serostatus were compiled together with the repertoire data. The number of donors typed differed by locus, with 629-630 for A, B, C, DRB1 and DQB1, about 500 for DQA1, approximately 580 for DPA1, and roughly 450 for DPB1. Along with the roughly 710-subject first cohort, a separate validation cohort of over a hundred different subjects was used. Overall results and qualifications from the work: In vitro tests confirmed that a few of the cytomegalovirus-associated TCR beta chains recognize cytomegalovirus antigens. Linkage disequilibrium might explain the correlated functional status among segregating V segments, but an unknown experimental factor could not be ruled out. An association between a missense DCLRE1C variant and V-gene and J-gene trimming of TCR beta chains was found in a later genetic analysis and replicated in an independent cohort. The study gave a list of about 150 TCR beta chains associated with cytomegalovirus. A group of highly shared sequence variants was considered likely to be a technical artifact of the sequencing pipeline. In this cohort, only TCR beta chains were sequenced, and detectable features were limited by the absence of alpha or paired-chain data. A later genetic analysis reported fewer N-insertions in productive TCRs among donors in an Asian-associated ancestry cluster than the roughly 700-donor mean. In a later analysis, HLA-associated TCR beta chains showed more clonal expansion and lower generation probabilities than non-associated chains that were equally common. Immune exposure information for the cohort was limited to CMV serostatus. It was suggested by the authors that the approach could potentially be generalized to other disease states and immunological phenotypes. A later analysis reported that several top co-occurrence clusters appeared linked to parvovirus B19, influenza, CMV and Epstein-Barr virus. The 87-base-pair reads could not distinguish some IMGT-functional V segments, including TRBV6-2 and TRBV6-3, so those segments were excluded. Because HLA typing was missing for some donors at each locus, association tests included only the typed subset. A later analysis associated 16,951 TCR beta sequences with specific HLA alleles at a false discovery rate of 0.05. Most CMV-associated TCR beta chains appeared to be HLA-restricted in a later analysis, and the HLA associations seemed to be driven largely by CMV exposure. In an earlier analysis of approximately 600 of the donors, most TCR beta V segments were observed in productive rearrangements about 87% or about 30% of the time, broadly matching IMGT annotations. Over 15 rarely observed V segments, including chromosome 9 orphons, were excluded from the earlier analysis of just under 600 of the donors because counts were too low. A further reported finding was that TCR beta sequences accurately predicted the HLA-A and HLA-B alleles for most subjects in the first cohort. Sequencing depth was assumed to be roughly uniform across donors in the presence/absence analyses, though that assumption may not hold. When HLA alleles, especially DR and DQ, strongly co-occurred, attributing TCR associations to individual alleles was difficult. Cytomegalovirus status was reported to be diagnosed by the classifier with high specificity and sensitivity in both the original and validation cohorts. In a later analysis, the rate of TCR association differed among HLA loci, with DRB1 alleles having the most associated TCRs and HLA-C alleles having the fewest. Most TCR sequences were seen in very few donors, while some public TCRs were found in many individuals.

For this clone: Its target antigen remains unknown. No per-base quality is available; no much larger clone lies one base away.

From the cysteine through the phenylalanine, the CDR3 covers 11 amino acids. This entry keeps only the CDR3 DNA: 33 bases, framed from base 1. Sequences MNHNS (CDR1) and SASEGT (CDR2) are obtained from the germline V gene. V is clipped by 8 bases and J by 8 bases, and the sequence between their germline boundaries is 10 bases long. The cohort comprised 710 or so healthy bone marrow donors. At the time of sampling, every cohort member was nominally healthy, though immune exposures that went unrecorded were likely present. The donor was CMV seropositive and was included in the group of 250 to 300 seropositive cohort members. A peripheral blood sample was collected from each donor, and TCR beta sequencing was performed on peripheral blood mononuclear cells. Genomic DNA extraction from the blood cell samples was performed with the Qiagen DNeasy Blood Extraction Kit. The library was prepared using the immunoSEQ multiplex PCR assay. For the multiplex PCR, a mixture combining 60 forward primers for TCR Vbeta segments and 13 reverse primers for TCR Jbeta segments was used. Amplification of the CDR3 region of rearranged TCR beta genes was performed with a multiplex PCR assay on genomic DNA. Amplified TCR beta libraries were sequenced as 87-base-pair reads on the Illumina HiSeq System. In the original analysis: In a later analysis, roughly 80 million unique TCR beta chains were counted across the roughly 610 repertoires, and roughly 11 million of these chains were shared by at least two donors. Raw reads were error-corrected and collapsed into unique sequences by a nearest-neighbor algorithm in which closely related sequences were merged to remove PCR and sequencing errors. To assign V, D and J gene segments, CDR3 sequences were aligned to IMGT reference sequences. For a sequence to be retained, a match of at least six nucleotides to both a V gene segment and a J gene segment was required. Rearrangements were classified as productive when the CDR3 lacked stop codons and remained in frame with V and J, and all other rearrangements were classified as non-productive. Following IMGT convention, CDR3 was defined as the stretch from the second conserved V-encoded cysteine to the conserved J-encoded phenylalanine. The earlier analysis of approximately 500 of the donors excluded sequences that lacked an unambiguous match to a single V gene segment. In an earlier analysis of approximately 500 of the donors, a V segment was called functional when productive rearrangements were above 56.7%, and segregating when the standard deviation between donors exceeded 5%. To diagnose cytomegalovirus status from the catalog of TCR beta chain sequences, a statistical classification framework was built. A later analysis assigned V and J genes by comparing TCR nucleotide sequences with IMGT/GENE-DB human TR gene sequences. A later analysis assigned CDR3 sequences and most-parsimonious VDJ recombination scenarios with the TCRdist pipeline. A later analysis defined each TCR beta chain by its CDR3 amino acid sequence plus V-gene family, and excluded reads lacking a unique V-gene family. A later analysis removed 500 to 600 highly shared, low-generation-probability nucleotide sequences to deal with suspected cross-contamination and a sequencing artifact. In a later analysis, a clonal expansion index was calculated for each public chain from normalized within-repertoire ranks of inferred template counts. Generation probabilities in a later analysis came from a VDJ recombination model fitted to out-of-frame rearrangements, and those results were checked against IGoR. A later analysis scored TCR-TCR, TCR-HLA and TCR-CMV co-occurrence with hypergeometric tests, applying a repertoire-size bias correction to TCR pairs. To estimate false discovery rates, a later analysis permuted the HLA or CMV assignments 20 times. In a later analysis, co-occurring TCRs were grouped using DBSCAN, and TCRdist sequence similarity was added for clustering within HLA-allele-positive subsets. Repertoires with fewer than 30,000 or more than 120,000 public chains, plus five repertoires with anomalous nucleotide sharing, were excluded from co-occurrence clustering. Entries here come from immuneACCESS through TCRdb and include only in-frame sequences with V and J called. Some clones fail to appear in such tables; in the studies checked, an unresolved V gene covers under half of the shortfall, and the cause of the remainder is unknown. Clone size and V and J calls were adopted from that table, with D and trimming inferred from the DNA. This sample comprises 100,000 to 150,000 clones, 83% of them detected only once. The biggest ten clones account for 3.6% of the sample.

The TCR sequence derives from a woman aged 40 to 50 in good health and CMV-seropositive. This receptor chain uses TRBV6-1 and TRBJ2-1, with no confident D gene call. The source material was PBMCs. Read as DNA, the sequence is TGTGCCAGCTCCTCCCTAGATGAGCAGTTCTTC. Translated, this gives CASSSLDEQFF.